This paragraph reports one T cell receptor beta chain. Its antigen remains unidentified. The repertoire was sequenced with immunoSEQ multiplex PCR; TCRdb's copy has only in-frame clones and lacks some. The repertoire holds 35,000 to 45,000 clones, with approximately 86% as singletons. V was shortened by 6 bases and J by 8 bases, with 10 bases between the two germline ends. Germline V gene sequence: CDR1 SEHNR, CDR2 FQNEAQ (reference sequence). The CDR3 runs 11 residues. This specimen comes from a study of OX40 agonist ivuxolimab in advanced cancers. Study information: Ivuxolimab, an antibody that agonizes OX40 (CD134), was administered to the patients. Eligibility admitted prior anti-PD-1, anti-PD-L1 or anti-CTLA-4 therapy; 35% to 40% had some. General observations from the study: In general, CD8+ T cells held more expanded clones than CD4+ did, on average.

The sample in question was CD4+ or CD8+ T cells sorted from blood, obtained in a trial of the OX40 agonist ivuxolimab. The clonotype originates from an adult with an advanced solid tumor such as melanoma, head and neck, liver or kidney cancer. The chain has TRBV7-9 and TRBJ1-2; no clear D gene. This CDR3 is CASRDGKGYTF. The CDR3 region has the DNA TGTGCCAGCAGGGATGGGAAGGGCTACACCTTC.